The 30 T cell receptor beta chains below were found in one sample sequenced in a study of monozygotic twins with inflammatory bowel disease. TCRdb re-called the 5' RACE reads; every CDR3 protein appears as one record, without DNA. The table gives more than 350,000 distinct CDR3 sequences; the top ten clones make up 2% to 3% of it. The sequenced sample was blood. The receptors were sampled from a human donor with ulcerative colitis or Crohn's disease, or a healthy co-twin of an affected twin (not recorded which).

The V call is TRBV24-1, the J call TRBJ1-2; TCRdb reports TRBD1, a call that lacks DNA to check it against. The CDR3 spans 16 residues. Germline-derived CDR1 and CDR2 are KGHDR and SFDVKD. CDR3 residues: CATSDPRAGGRNGYTF.

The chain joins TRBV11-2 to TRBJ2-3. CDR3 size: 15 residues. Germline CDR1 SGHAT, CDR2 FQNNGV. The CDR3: CASSFTSAGTDTQYF.

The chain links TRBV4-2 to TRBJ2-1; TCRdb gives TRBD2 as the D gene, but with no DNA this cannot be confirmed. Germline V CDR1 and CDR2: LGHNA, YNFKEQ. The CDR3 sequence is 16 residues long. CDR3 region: CASSREASGIYNEQFF.

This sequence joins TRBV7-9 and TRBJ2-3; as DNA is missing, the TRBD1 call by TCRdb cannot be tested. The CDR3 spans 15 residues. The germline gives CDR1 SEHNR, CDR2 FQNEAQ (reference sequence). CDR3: CASSPRDRTTDTQYF.

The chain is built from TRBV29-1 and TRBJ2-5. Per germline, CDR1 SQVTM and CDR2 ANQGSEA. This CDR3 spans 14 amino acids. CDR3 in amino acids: CSVVSSVRSETQYF.

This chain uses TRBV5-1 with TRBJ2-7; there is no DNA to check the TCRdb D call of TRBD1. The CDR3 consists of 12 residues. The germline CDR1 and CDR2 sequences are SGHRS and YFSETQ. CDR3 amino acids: CASSSQGYEQYF.

The CDR3 reads CASSLDGLNEKLFF. The rearrangement links TRBV5-1 to TRBJ1-4. Germline loops: CDR1 SGHRS, CDR2 YFSETQ. CDR3 size: 14 residues.

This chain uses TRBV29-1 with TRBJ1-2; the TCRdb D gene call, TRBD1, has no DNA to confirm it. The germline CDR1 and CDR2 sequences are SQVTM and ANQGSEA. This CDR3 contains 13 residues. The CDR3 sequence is CSVDGHETYGYTF. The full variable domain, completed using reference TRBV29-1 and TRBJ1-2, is SAVISQKPSRDICQRGTSLTIQCQVDSQVTMMFWYRQQPGQSLTLIATANQGSEATYESGFVIDKFPISRPNLTFSTLTVSNMSPEDSSIYLCSVDGHETYGYTFGSGTRLTVV.

This chain's CDR3 is CSVEEQTSDTRYF. This chain uses TRBV29-1 with TRBJ2-3. The CDR3 runs 13 residues. CDR1 SQVTM and CDR2 ANQGSEA come from the germline V gene.

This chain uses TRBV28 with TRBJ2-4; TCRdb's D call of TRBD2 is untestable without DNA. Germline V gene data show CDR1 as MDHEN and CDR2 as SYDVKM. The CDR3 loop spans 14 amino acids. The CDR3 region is CASSPRDWKNIQYF.

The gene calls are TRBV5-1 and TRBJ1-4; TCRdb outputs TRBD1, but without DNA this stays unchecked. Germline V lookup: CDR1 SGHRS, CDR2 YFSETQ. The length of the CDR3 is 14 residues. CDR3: CASSPGRSGEKLFF.

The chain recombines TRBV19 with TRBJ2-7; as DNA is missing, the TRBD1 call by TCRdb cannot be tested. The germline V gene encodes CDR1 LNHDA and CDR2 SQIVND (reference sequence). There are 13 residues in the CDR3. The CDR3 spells CASSIGRAYEQYF. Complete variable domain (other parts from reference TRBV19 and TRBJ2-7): DGGITQSPKYLFRKEGQNVTLSCEQNLNHDAMYWYRQDPGQGLRLIYYSQIVNDFQKGDIAEGYSVSREKKESFPLTVTSAQKNPTAFYLCASSIGRAYEQYFGPGTRLTVT.

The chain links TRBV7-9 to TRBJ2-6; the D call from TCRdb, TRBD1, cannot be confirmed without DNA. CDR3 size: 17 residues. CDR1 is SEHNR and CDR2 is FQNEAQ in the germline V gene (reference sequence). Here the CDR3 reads CATASYGTGAGANVLTF.

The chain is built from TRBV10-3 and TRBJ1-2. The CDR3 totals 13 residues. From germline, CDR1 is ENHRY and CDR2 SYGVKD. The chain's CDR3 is CAISEGASYGYTF.

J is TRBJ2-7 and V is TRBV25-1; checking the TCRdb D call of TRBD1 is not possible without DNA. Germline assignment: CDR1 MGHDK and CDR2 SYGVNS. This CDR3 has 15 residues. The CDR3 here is CASSDGGGVSYEQYF.

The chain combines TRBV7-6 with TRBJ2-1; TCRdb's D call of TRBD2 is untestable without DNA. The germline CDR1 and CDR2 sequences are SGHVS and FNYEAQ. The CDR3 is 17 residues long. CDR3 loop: CASSLFQSPSGIGEQFF.

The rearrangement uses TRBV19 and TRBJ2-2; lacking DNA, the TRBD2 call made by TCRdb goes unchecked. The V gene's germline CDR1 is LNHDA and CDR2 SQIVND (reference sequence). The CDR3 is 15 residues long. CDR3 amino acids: CASSIGTSNTGELFF.

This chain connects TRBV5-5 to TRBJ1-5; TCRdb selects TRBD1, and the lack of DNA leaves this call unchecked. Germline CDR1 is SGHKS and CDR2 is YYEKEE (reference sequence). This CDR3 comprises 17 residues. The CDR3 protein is CASSLGTTGWANQPQHF.

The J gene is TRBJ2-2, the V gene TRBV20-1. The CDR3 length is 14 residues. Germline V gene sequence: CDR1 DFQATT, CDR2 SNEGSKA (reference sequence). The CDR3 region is CSARNPLGTGELFF.

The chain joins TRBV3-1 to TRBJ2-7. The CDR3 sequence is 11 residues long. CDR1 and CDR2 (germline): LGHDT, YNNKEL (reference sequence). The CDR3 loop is CASSTSYKQYF.

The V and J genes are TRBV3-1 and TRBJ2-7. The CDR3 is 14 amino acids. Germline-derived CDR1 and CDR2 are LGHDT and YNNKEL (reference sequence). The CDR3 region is CASSQGQGYHEQYF.

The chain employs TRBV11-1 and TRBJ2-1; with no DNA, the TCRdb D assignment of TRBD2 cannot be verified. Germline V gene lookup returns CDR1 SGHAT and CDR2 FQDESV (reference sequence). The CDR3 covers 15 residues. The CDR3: CASSFRREFYNEQFF.

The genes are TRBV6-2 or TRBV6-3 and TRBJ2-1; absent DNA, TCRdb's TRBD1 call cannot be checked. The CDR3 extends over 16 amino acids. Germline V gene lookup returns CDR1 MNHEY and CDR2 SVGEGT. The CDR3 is CASNTGIGTGDNEQFF.

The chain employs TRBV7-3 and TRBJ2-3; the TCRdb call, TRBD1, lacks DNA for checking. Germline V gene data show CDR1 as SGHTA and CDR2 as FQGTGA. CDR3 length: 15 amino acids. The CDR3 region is CASSPSGAPGDTQYF.

Here the CDR3 reads CASGNNRLSSYEQYF. The V and J genes are TRBV12-5 and TRBJ2-7; TCRdb proposes TRBD1, but this gene call is untestable without DNA. CDR3 size: 15 residues. Germline assignment: CDR1 LGHNT and CDR2 FRNRAP. The variable domain in full, completed from reference TRBV12-5 and TRBJ2-7, reads DARVTQTPRHKVTEMGQEVTMRCQPILGHNTVFWYRQTMMQGLELLAYFRNRAPLDDSGMPKDRFSAEMPDATLATLKIQPSEPRDSAVYFCASGNNRLSSYEQYFGPGTRLTVT.

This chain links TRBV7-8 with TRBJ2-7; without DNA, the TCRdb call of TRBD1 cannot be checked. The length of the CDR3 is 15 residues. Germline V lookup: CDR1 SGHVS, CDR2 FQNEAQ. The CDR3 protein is CASSLLGQLNYEQYF.

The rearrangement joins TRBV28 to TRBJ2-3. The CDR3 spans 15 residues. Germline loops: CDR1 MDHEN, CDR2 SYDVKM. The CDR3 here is CASSLWLGTGDTQYF.

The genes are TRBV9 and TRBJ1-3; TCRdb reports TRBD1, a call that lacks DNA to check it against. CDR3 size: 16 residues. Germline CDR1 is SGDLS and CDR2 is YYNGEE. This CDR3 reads CASSVKGQGAGNTIYF.

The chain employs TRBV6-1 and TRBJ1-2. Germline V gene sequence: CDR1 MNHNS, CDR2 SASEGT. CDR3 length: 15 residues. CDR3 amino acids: CASSEGYGTNYGYTF.

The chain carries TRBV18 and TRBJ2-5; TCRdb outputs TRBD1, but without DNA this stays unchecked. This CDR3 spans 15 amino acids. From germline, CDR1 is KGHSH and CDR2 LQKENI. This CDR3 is CASSRSPGEWETQYF. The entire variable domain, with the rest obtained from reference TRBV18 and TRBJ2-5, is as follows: NAGVMQNPRHLVRRRGQEARLRCSPMKGHSHVYWYRQLPEEGLKFMVYLQKENIIDESGMPKERFSAEFPKEGPSILRIQQVVRGDSAAYFCASSRSPGEWETQYFGPGTRLLVL.